The T cell receptor beta chain under discussion was sequenced for a study of blood T cell repertoires in COVID-19. Repertoires were generated with immunoSEQ multiplex PCR, while TCRdb's copy carries only in-frame clones and drops some. The sample shows 180,000 or so clones, 89% of them seen only once. The CDR3 has 19 residues. Germline V CDR1 and CDR2: MNHEY, SVGEGT. Trimming removed 6 bases from V and 3 bases from J; junction bases left unmatched: 16. This clone came up once. This receptor was taken from a woman in her late teens or twenties who had recovered from COVID-19. The sample comprised PBMCs or T cells enriched from blood (not recorded which). V and J are TRBV6-2 or TRBV6-3 and TRBJ2-7, with 14 bases that match TRBD2. CDR3 in DNA: TGTGCCAGCAGCCTGGGGGGGACTAGCGGGAGATGGGACTTCTACGAGCAGTACTTC. Translation gives CASSLGGTSGRWDFYEQYF.